This TCR beta chain was profiled in a study of blood T cells in healthy people across ages. Study as a whole: Per two T cells, template switching captured roughly one barcoded beta molecule.

For the second PCR, which ran for about 6 to 11 cycles, a sample-barcoded 5' primer and a J-beta primer mix were used. Each CDR3 protein gets one entry after TCRdb re-called the 5' RACE reads with MiXCR. Among hundreds of thousands of distinct CDR3 sequences listed, around half were seen once. The CDR3 totals 17 residues. Germline V CDR1 and CDR2: SGHRS, YFSETQ. The V end lost 2 bases, the J end lost 1 base, and 15 bases lay between the germline ends. Each individual donor underwent a draw of 8.5 to 10 milliliters of peripheral blood. The material sequenced was blood. The chain uses TRBV5-1 and TRBJ2-2; a weak D match, TRBD2 (5 bases). The origin of this receptor is a man older than 75 in good health. CDR3 in DNA: TGCGCCAGCAGCTTTCCGGGATCCGGAGGGAACACCGGGGAGCTGTTTTTT. This sequence encodes CASSFPGSGGNTGELFF.